The 11 T cell receptor beta chains in this list originate from one sample, sequenced in a study of cytomegalovirus exposure and HLA in healthy donors. Only in-frame clones appear in the TCRdb table, and some are missing; sequencing was by immunoSEQ multiplex PCR. The sample lists some 260,000 clones, about 92% occurring once. The specimen sequenced was PBMCs. The receptors shown here come from a young woman in good health and CMV-seronegative.

This clone has only one observation. This chain joins TRBV28 and TRBJ1-2; 12 bases line up with TRBD1. Trimming at V came to 11 bases and at J to 5 bases, leaving 12 bases not matched to a gene. This CDR3 has 15 residues. CDR1 is MDHEN, CDR2 SYDVKM, per germline. CDR3 in amino acids: CACTGQGARSYGYTF. The CDR3 DNA reads TGTGCCTGCACGGGACAGGGGGCGCGATCTTATGGCTACACCTTC.

The chain is built from TRBV29-1 and TRBJ2-1; 9 bases match TRBD1. This CDR3 spans 13 amino acids. Germline CDR1 reads SQVTM; CDR2 reads ANQGSEA. V lost 5 bases and J lost 12; bases outside the gene matches: 11. The CDR3 DNA reads as TGCAGCGTTACCGGGGACAGGGATGAGGGGCAGTTCTTC. Translation: CSVTGDRDEGQFF.

The chain has TRBV25-1 and TRBJ1-1; D uncertain. The CDR3 totals 13 residues. V was shortened by 4 bases and J by 6 bases, with 12 bases between the two germline ends. CDR1 and CDR2 (germline): MGHDK, SYGVNS. CDR3: CASSGPRWAEAFF. Written as DNA, the CDR3 is TGTGCCAGCAGTGGTCCCAGATGGGCTGAAGCTTTCTTT.

The chain carries TRBV7-8 and TRBJ2-3, with TRBD2 matching over 11 bases. This CDR3 is built from 16 residues. The V and J ends lost 3 bases and 5 bases, in that order; junction bases with no gene match: 7. Per germline, CDR1 SGHVS and CDR2 FQNEAQ. The chain's CDR3 is CASSFLSGRAEDTQYF. CDR3 DNA: TGTGCCAGCAGCTTCCTTAGCGGGAGGGCCGAAGATACGCAGTATTTT.

This chain uses TRBV7-8 with TRBJ2-3; D gene unclear. Germline CDR1 reads SGHVS; CDR2 reads FQNEAQ. V dropped 3 bases and J dropped 2 bases, with 0 bases sitting between them. The CDR3 is 11 amino acids. CDR3 bases: TGTGCCAGCAGCTTCACAGATACGCAGTATTTT. Translation gives CASSFTDTQYF.

This chain uses TRBV19 with TRBJ2-5, with D uncertain. V was pared by 6 bases and J by 3 bases, with 11 bases between. There are 13 residues in the CDR3. The germline V gene has CDR1 LNHDA and CDR2 SQIVND (reference sequence). CDR3 in amino acids: CASSRYVEETQYF. The CDR3 coding sequence is TGTGCCAGTAGCAGATATGTAGAAGAGACCCAGTACTTC.

The V call is TRBV14, the J call TRBJ2-1; a possible D gene is TRBD1 (6 bases). This CDR3 spans 15 amino acids. Germline V gene data show CDR1 as SGHDN and CDR2 as FVKESK. Trimming shortened V by 1 base and J by 4 bases, and 11 bases separated the two germline ends. CDR3 coding DNA: TGTGCCAGCAGCCAAGTGATTACAGGGTACAATGAGCAGTTCTTC. It encodes CASSQVITGYNEQFF.

V gene TRBV7-9 combines with J gene TRBJ2-3; 11 nucleotides match TRBD2. J was trimmed by 2 bases and V by 6 bases; bases with no gene match: 16. The CDR3 loop spans 19 amino acids. Looked up from germline, CDR1 is SEHNR and CDR2 is FQNEAQ (reference sequence). CDR3 sequence: CASRPKNSGRADFTDTQYF. CDR3 in DNA: TGTGCCAGCAGACCTAAAAATAGCGGGAGGGCCGATTTCACAGATACGCAGTATTTT.

The chain uses TRBV14 and TRBJ2-6, with no clear D. The germline V and J ends were trimmed by 3 bases and 0 bases, with 15 bases remaining between them. The CDR3 is made up of 18 amino acids. CDR1 is SGHDN, CDR2 FVKESK, per germline. In DNA form, the CDR3 reads TGTGCCAGCAGCCAGTACACCAATCCCCTCTCTGGGGCCAACGTCCTGACTTTC. It encodes CASSQYTNPLSGANVLTF.

This chain links TRBV27 with TRBJ2-5; perhaps TRBD1 as D (5 bases). The CDR3 sequence is 16 residues long. From germline, CDR1 is MNHEY and CDR2 SMNVEV (reference sequence). With 2 bases removed from V and 4 bases from J, the gap between germline ends came to 17 bases. The CDR3 protein is CASSLIGQGRAETQYF. The CDR3 region has the DNA TGTGCCAGCAGTTTAATTGGCCAGGGAAGGGCAGAGACCCAGTACTTC.

V and J are TRBV4-1 and TRBJ1-2, with D possibly TRBD1 on 6 matching bases. Germline V gene lookup returns CDR1 MGHRA and CDR2 YSYEKL. The CDR3 consists of 15 residues. V shed 0 bases and J shed 3 bases, with 11 bases lying between them. CDR3 coding DNA: TGCGCCAGCAGCCAAGAGGAGGGGGTGGACTATGGCTACACCTTC. It encodes CASSQEEGVDYGYTF.